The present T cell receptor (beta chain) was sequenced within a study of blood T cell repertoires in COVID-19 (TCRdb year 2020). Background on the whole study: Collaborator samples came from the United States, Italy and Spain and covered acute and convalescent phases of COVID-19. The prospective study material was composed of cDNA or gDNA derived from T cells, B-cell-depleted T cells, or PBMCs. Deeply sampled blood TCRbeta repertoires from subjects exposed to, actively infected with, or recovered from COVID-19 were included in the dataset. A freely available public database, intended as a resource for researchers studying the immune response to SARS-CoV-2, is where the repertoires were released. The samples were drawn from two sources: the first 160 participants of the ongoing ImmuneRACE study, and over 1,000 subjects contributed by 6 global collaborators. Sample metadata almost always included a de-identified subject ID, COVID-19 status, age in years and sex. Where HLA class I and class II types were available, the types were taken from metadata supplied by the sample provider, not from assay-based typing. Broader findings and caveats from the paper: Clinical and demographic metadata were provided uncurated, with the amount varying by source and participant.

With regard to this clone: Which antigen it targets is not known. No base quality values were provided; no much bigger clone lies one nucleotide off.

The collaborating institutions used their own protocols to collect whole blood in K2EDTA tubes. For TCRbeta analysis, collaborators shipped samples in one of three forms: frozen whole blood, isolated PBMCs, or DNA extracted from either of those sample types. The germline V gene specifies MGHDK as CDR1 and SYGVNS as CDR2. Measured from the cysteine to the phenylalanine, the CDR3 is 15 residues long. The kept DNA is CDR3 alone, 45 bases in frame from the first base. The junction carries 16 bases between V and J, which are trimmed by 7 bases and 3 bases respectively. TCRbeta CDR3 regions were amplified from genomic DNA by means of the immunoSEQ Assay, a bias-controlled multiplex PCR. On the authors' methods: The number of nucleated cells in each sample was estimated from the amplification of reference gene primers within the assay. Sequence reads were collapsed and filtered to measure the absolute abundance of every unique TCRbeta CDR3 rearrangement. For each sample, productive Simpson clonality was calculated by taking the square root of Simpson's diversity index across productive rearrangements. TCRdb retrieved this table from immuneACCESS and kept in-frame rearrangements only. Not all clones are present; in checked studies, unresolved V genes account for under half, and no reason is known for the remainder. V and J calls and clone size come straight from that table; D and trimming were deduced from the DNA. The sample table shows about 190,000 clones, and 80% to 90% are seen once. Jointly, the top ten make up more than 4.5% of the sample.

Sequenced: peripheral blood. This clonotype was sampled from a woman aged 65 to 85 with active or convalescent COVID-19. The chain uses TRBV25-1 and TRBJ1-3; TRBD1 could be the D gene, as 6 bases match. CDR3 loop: CASTAGVGVGNTIYF. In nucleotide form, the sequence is TGTGCCAGCACGGCAGGGGTGGGCGTTGGAAACACCATATATTTT.